This TCR beta chain was documented in a study of T-cell memory formation after mild COVID-19. Whole-study results and caveats: Contracting clones from day 15 to 85 showed balanced CD4/CD8; later expanders favored CD4+.

Germline loops: CDR1 KGHSH, CDR2 LQKENI. This CDR3 spans 13 amino acids. V lost 3 bases to trimming and J lost 4 bases, with 7 bases between them. This clonotype was seen repeatedly, ten times or more. What it recognizes is unknown. 5'RACE, which relied on constant-segment primers, yielded TCR alpha and TCR beta cDNA libraries carrying sample barcodes and UMIs. Via MiXCR, TCRdb re-called the 5' RACE reads, giving one row per CDR3 protein. The sample shows about 340,000 distinct CDR3 sequences, about an eighth of them seen only once. The sample comprised PBMCs or a T cell subset sorted from them (not recorded which). The gene calls are TRBV18 and TRBJ2-1; D unresolved. This clonotype was sampled from a man in his late teens or twenties who had mild COVID-19 (a few samples of this study predate the infection). Cell type and time point are not known. Written as DNA, the CDR3 is TGTGCCAGCTCACCTAGAGATTACAATGAGCAGTTCTTC. It is translated as CASSPRDYNEQFF.